These 9 T cell receptor beta chains were all obtained from the same sample, sequenced in a study of shared clonotypes between healthy human individuals. Assay used: immunoSEQ multiplex PCR; TCRdb lists only in-frame clones, some missing. The sample holds approximately 2,000,000 clones, under 95% seen once. Sequences were obtained from naive CD4+ T cells from PBMCs. As to subset: CD45RA+ positively selected. The receptors come from a man aged 18 to 30 in good health. Some clones in this sample may be carry-over from other donors' samples.

J is TRBJ1-2 and V is TRBV7-8; maybe TRBD1 (6 bases). The germline V and J ends were trimmed by 5 bases and 4 bases, with 23 bases remaining between them. CDR3 length equals 17 residues. CDR1 is SGHVS and CDR2 is FQNEAQ in the germline V gene. The CDR3 nucleotides are TGTGCCAGCAGCCCAATCATTAGACAGGCGAGGGGCTATGGCTACACCTTC. It yields the protein CASSPIIRQARGYGYTF.

This sequence joins TRBV28 and TRBJ1-1; D is ambiguous. V was cut by 5 bases and J by 5 bases, with 21 bases left in between. The CDR3 runs 16 residues. Germline loops: CDR1 MDHEN, CDR2 SYDVKM. CDR3 in amino acids: CASSVSKPGSRTEAFF. The CDR3 region has the DNA TGTGCCAGCAGTGTAAGTAAACCCGGGTCGCGAACTGAAGCTTTCTTT.

CDR3 sequence reads: CASSQVWGANEKLFF. CDR3 in DNA: TGCGCCAGCAGCCAAGTTTGGGGGGCTAATGAAAAACTGTTTTTT. V usage is TRBV4-1 and J usage is TRBJ1-4; D perhaps matches TRBD1 (5 bases). The CDR3 loop spans 15 amino acids. Trimming took off 1 base at V and 3 bases at J, with 9 bases between the two ends. Per germline, CDR1 MGHRA and CDR2 YSYEKL.

Note on this clone: The same CDR3 also results from other DNA sequences found in this sample. The V call is TRBV19, the J call TRBJ2-5, with D possibly being TRBD1 (6 bases). V was cut by 3 bases and J by 4 bases, with 6 bases left in between. CDR3 length: 12 residues. Germline CDR1 is LNHDA and CDR2 is SQIVND (reference sequence). CDR3 DNA: TGTGCCAGTAGTATCAGGGGAGAGACCCAGTACTTC. Its translation is CASSIRGETQYF.

There are a few counts of this clone. This sequence joins TRBV7-8 and TRBJ1-1; D uncertain. The germline gives CDR1 SGHVS, CDR2 FQNEAQ. Trimming removed 5 bases from V and 9 bases from J, with 16 bases in between. This CDR3 comprises 13 residues. The CDR3: CASSLLHNGKAFF. CDR3 sequence (DNA): TGTGCCAGCAGCCTCCTTCATAATGGCAAAGCTTTCTTT.

This clone showed up just once. The chain carries TRBV6-4 and TRBJ2-3; 7 bases are shared with TRBD2. Germline CDR1 reads MRHNA; CDR2 reads SNTAGT. V shed 6 bases and J 8 bases; nucleotides not matched to a gene: 8. The CDR3 covers 13 residues. The CDR3 DNA is TGTGCCAGCAGACCCGAGGGAGGGATTACGCAGTATTTT. Translated: CASRPEGGITQYF.

The chain carries TRBV6-5 and TRBJ2-7; 10 nucleotides agree with TRBD2. With V trimmed by 5 bases and J by 0 bases, 4 bases remained unmatched. Germline V lookup: CDR1 MNHEY, CDR2 SVGAGI. The CDR3 consists of 15 residues. The CDR3 coding sequence is TGTGCCAGCAGTCCACTAGCGGGGAGCTCCTACGAGCAGTACTTC. Amino acids: CASSPLAGSSYEQYF.

The genes are TRBV10-3 and TRBJ1-5, with 8 bases identical to TRBD1. The CDR3 extends over 15 amino acids. The V and J ends lost 0 bases and 7 bases, in that order; junction bases with no gene match: 5. Germline V CDR1 and CDR2: ENHRY, SYGVKD. The CDR3 DNA is TGTGCCATCAGTGAGTCGGGGACAGGAAGGCAGCCCCAGCATTTT. Protein sequence: CAISESGTGRQPQHF.

V usage is TRBV28 and J usage is TRBJ2-7; D call uncertain. CDR1 is MDHEN and CDR2 is SYDVKM in the germline V gene. Trimming left V 7 bases short and J 2 bases short, with 15 bases between. The CDR3 covers 14 residues. DNA for the CDR3: TGTGCCAGCACTGGGTCCCGTGGGACCTACGAGCAGTACTTC. Protein sequence: CASTGSRGTYEQYF.